This T cell receptor (beta chain) stems from a study of CD8 T cells in ankylosing spondylitis. The V gene lost 0 bases and the J gene lost 1 base, with 12 bases spanning the gap. This CDR3 region has 17 residues. The germline V gene encodes CDR1 LNHNV and CDR2 YYDKDF (reference sequence). MiXCR was run by TCRdb on the 5' RACE reads, yielding one entry per CDR3 protein. The sample contains some 100,000 distinct CDR3 sequences, roughly 10% of which appear only once. Study-wide findings and caveats: Fewer than ten highly homologous variants made up a TCR beta motif, and this motif appeared characteristic of ankylosing spondylitis blood. Within matched ankylosing spondylitis synovial fluid, disease-linked clones were reportedly significantly enriched. Within peripheral blood, clones linked to disease were CD8+ and relatively rare.

In its sample, this clonotype was seen a few times. The antigen remains undetermined. The TCR was taken from a male donor with ankylosing spondylitis. The source material was blood, either unsorted or a sorted T cell fraction (not recorded which). The chain has TRBV15 and TRBJ2-2, with D possibly matching TRBD2 (6 bases). CDR3 bases: TGTGCCACCAGCAGAGATTTACTAGCACTGAACACCGGGGAGCTGTTTTTT. This gives the protein CATSRDLLALNTGELFF. Supplemented by reference TRBV15 and TRBJ2-2, the full variable domain reads DAMVIQNPRYQVTQFGKPVTLSCSQTLNHNVMYWYQQKSSQAPKLLFHYYDKDFNNEADTPDNFQSRRPNTSFCFLDIRSPGLGDTAMYLCATSRDLLALNTGELFFGEGSRLTVL.